This TCR beta chain was identified in a study of blood T cell repertoires in COVID-19. Study processing details: Amplification from reference gene primers served as the basis for estimated nucleated cell counts. The protocol was immunoSEQ multiplex PCR, while the TCRdb copy is restricted to in-frame clones and leaves out a portion. The DNA gave D and trimming, while V, J and clone size come from that table. This sample has 250,000 or so clones, with approximately 88% found just once. Germline CDR1 and CDR2: SGDLS and YYNGEE. The CDR3 spans 15 residues. Trimming took 3 bases from V and 2 from J; bases not matched to a gene: 2.

The origin of this receptor is a woman in her 40s who had recovered from COVID-19. Source material: peripheral blood. V and J are TRBV9 and TRBJ2-2, with 9 bases aligning to TRBD2. CDR3 sequence reads: CASSALAGNTGELFF. CDR3 in DNA: TGTGCCAGCAGCGCCCTAGCGGGAAACACCGGGGAGCTGTTTTTT.